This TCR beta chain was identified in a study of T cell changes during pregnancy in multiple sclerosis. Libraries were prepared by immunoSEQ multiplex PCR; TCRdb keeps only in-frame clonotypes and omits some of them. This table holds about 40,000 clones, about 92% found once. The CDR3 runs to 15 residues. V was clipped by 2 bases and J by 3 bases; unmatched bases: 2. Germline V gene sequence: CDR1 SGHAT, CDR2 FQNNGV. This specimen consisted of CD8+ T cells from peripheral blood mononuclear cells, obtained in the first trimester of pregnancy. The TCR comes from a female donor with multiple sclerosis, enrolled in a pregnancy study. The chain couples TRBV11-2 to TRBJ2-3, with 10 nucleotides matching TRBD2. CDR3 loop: CASSLLLAGTDTQYF. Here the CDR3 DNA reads TGTGCCAGCAGCTTATTACTAGCGGGAACAGATACGCAGTATTTT.